This is a list of T cell receptor beta chains from one sample in a study of cytomegalovirus exposure and HLA in healthy donors. The assay was immunoSEQ multiplex PCR, and TCRdb's table has in-frame clones only and misses some. The sample includes some 150,000 clones, 80% to 85% seen only once; the top ten take 2.5% to 3.5%. Input material: PBMCs. Every receptor here comes from a woman in her 30s in good health and CMV-seronegative. The CDR3 runs from the conserved cysteine through the conserved F or W. Each record gives: clone size, D gene, J gene, V gene, CDR3 DNA, CDR3 protein. D genes are given only for firm matches. Clone size is stated in some rows and not others, as once, few, many or a class when expanded.

clone size: once; D gene: NA; J gene: TRBJ2-3; V gene: TRBV6-5; CDR3 DNA: TGTGCCAGCAGTTACAAGGGGGGCACAGATACGCAGTATTTT; CDR3 protein: CASSYKGGTDTQYF
clone size: NA; D gene: NA; J gene: TRBJ1-5; V gene: TRBV7-5; CDR3 DNA: TGTGTCAGAAGCCTATCAGTAACGGGGTTCAATAGCAATCAGCCCCAGCATTTT; CDR3 protein: CVRSLSVTGFNSNQPQHF
clone size: NA; D gene: TRBD2; J gene: TRBJ2-7; V gene: TRBV30; CDR3 DNA: TGTGCCTGGAGAGTAGGGCTAGCGGTCTACGAGCAGTACTTC; CDR3 protein: CAWRVGLAVYEQYF
clone size: NA; D gene: TRBD2; J gene: TRBJ2-1; V gene: TRBV19; CDR3 DNA: TGTGCCAGTAGCATAGCGGGAGACGGGGAGCAGTTCTTC; CDR3 protein: CASSIAGDGEQFF
clone size: few; D gene: TRBD1; J gene: TRBJ1-4; V gene: TRBV7-8; CDR3 DNA: TGTGCCAGCAGCGACCGACAGGGTACAGTAAAACTGTTTTTT; CDR3 protein: CASSDRQGTVKLFF
clone size: NA; D gene: TRBD2; J gene: TRBJ2-3; V gene: TRBV19; CDR3 DNA: TGTGCCAGTAGTATGACTAGCGGGGGTGCGAATACGCAGTATTTT; CDR3 protein: CASSMTSGGANTQYF
clone size: NA; D gene: TRBD1; J gene: TRBJ1-1; V gene: TRBV19; CDR3 DNA: TGTGCCAGTAGCGACAGGGGATTCGCTGAAGCTTTCTTT; CDR3 protein: CASSDRGFAEAFF
clone size: NA; D gene: TRBD1; J gene: TRBJ1-5; V gene: TRBV28; CDR3 DNA: TGTGCCAGCAGCCACGGGACAGAATACAATCAGCCCCAGCATTTT; CDR3 protein: CASSHGTEYNQPQHF
clone size: NA; D gene: TRBD1; J gene: TRBJ2-7; V gene: TRBV13; CDR3 DNA: TGTGCCAGCAGCTGGGGAACAGGGGTCGAGCAGTACTTC; CDR3 protein: CASSWGTGVEQYF
clone size: once; D gene: TRBD1; J gene: TRBJ1-1; V gene: TRBV28; CDR3 DNA: TGTGCCAGCAGTTCGGGGGGACAGGGGAACACTGAAGCTTTCTTT; CDR3 protein: CASSSGGQGNTEAFF
clone size: NA; D gene: TRBD1; J gene: TRBJ2-4; V gene: TRBV7-2; CDR3 DNA: TGTGCCAGCAGTAATAGGGCGGACAGGAAAACTCTAGCCAAAAACATTCAGTACTTC; CDR3 protein: CASSNRADRKTLAKNIQYF
clone size: few; D gene: TRBD2; J gene: TRBJ2-7; V gene: TRBV5-1; CDR3 DNA: TGCGCCAGCAGTCGGACTAGCGGTCCCTACGAGCAGTACTTC; CDR3 protein: CASSRTSGPYEQYF
clone size: NA; D gene: TRBD1; J gene: TRBJ2-3; V gene: TRBV19; CDR3 DNA: TGTGCCAGTAGTTCAGGGGGTAGGGATACGCAGTATTTT; CDR3 protein: CASSSGGRDTQYF
clone size: NA; D gene: NA; J gene: TRBJ2-7; V gene: TRBV7-2; CDR3 DNA: TGTGCCAGCAGCTACCAGTCGACAGGAGCTAACGAGCAGTACTTC; CDR3 protein: CASSYQSTGANEQYF
clone size: NA; D gene: NA; J gene: TRBJ2-2; V gene: TRBV5-1; CDR3 DNA: TGCGCCAGCAGCTTGGATTCTAGCTCCGGGGAGCTGTTTTTT; CDR3 protein: CASSLDSSSGELFF
clone size: NA; D gene: TRBD2; J gene: TRBJ2-7; V gene: TRBV9; CDR3 DNA: TGTGCCAGCAGCTCCCCGTTCGGTAGCGGGAGGGCGGAGCAGTACTTC; CDR3 protein: CASSSPFGSGRAEQYF
clone size: NA; D gene: TRBD2; J gene: TRBJ2-1; V gene: TRBV7-9; CDR3 DNA: TGTGCCAGCAGCTTAGCGGGGACTAGCGGGATTAGCTCCTACAATGAGCAGTTCTTC; CDR3 protein: CASSLAGTSGISSYNEQFF
clone size: NA; D gene: TRBD1; J gene: TRBJ2-1; V gene: TRBV18; CDR3 DNA: TGTGCCAGCTCACCGGGACAGCGAAATGAGCAGTTCTTC; CDR3 protein: CASSPGQRNEQFF
clone size: NA; D gene: NA; J gene: TRBJ2-1; V gene: TRBV25-1; CDR3 DNA: TGTGCCAGCAGCTTGGAGGCCGGCGACAATGAGCAGTTCTTC; CDR3 protein: CASSLEAGDNEQFF
clone size: NA; D gene: NA; J gene: TRBJ1-1; V gene: TRBV21-1; CDR3 DNA: TGTGCCAGCAGCAAAGTTGAGGCCCCTACTGAAGCTTTCTTT; CDR3 protein: CASSKVEAPTEAFF
clone size: NA; D gene: NA; J gene: TRBJ2-7; V gene: TRBV10-2; CDR3 DNA: TGCGCCAGCAGTGTAGTAGCGGCTAGCAAGAGAGCCGAGCAGTACTTC; CDR3 protein: CASSVVAASKRAEQYF
clone size: NA; D gene: TRBD1; J gene: TRBJ2-7; V gene: TRBV4-3; CDR3 DNA: TGCGCCAGCAGCCAAGGGACAGGGAAAGCCTACGAGCAGTACTTC; CDR3 protein: CASSQGTGKAYEQYF
clone size: once; D gene: TRBD1; J gene: TRBJ1-2; V gene: TRBV18; CDR3 DNA: TGTGCCAGCTCATTACAGGGGGCTGACGGCTACACCTTC; CDR3 protein: CASSLQGADGYTF
clone size: NA; D gene: TRBD2; J gene: TRBJ2-3; V gene: TRBV7-2; CDR3 DNA: TGTGCCAGCAGCTTAGACCGGTTAGCGGGATACACAGATACGCAGTATTTT; CDR3 protein: CASSLDRLAGYTDTQYF
clone size: NA; D gene: NA; J gene: TRBJ2-2; V gene: TRBV28; CDR3 DNA: TGTGCCAGCAGTTTACTGGGCAGGCAAAACACCGGGGAGCTGTTTTTT; CDR3 protein: CASSLLGRQNTGELFF
clone size: NA; D gene: TRBD1; J gene: TRBJ1-5; V gene: TRBV5-1; CDR3 DNA: TGCGCCAGCAGCCAGGACAGGGACCAGCCCCAGCATTTT; CDR3 protein: CASSQDRDQPQHF
clone size: NA; D gene: TRBD2; J gene: TRBJ2-7; V gene: TRBV5-1; CDR3 DNA: TGCGCCAGCAGCGGGGCGCTAGCGGGAATCTACGAGCAGTACTTC; CDR3 protein: CASSGALAGIYEQYF
clone size: NA; D gene: NA; J gene: TRBJ1-1; V gene: TRBV5-1; CDR3 DNA: TGCGCCAGCAGCCTCGCAGGCAACACTGAAGCTTTCTTT; CDR3 protein: CASSLAGNTEAFF
clone size: NA; D gene: NA; J gene: TRBJ2-7; V gene: TRBV5-4; CDR3 DNA: TGTGCCAGCAGCTTGGTTCAGGGGGGAAACTACGAGCAGTACTTC; CDR3 protein: CASSLVQGGNYEQYF
clone size: NA; D gene: NA; J gene: TRBJ1-2; V gene: TRBV28; CDR3 DNA: TGTGCCAGCACTCTGACTGGGGGCTACACCTTC; CDR3 protein: CASTLTGGYTF
clone size: NA; D gene: NA; J gene: TRBJ1-5; V gene: TRBV6-6; CDR3 DNA: TGTGCCAGCAGTTCCTTGAGGGGCAATCAGCCCCAGCATTTT; CDR3 protein: CASSSLRGNQPQHF
clone size: NA; D gene: TRBD2; J gene: TRBJ2-7; V gene: TRBV5-5; CDR3 DNA: TGTGCCAGCAGCTTATACGACCTTTTGCAACTAGCGGGCTACGAGCAGTACTTC; CDR3 protein: CASSLYDLLQLAGYEQYF
clone size: NA; D gene: TRBD2; J gene: TRBJ2-1; V gene: TRBV15; CDR3 DNA: TGTGCCACCAGCGCGGCGGGACTAGCGGGAGCCCGGATGGATGAGCAGTTCTTC; CDR3 protein: CATSAAGLAGARMDEQFF
clone size: NA; D gene: NA; J gene: TRBJ1-4; V gene: TRBV7-2; CDR3 DNA: TGTGCCAGCAGCGGCCGGGGGAGAGGGGAAAAACTGTTTTTT; CDR3 protein: CASSGRGRGEKLFF
clone size: NA; D gene: TRBD1; J gene: TRBJ1-4; V gene: TRBV7-2; CDR3 DNA: TGTGCCAGCAGCTTAGTGCCCGCGGACAGGGGATGGGGTGAAAAACTGTTTTTT; CDR3 protein: CASSLVPADRGWGEKLFF
clone size: few; D gene: NA; J gene: TRBJ2-2; V gene: TRBV6-4; CDR3 DNA: TGTGCCAGCAGTGACTCGACTAGTGGTCCCGGGGAGCTGTTTTTT; CDR3 protein: CASSDSTSGPGELFF